The 21 T cell receptor beta chains below were found in one sample sequenced in a study of T cell responses to AZD1222 COVID-19 vaccine. Profiling relied on immunoSEQ multiplex PCR, and the TCRdb table lists in-frame clones only, not all of them. Of approximately 140,000 clones detected, more than 85% appear once; the ten largest clones hold roughly 3.9%. The sequencing used peripheral blood, collected 28 days after the second AZD1222 dose. Source of these receptors: an adult who received the AZD1222 COVID-19 vaccine.

The rearrangement links TRBV6-2 or TRBV6-3 to TRBJ2-7; unclear D gene. Per the germline V gene, CDR1 is MNHEY and CDR2 is SVGEGT. The ends were cut back, 0 bases at V and 2 bases at J, with 14 bases in the middle. The CDR3 runs 16 residues. The CDR3 coding sequence is TGTGCCAGCAGTTACTCGGGAAAGACACAAACCTACGAGCAGTACTTC. Translated, it gives CASSYSGKTQTYEQYF.

The chain uses TRBV4-3 and TRBJ1-3; 7 bases align to TRBD1. Germline lookup yields CDR1 LGHNA and CDR2 YSLEER. V lost 1 base to trimming and J lost 13 bases; unmatched junction nucleotides: 1. This CDR3 is built from 11 residues. The CDR3: CASSQAGQIYF. The DNA for the CDR3 is TGCGCCAGCAGCCAAGCGGGACAGATATATTTT.

The chain carries TRBV7-2 and TRBJ1-2, with D perhaps TRBD1 (5 bases). This CDR3 is 15 amino acids long. The V gene's germline CDR1 is SGHTA and CDR2 FQGNSA. V was pared by 2 bases and J by 3 bases, with 13 bases between. The DNA for the CDR3 is TGTGCCAGCAGCTTAAGGGTAGACAGCTACTATGGCTACACCTTC. Amino acids: CASSLRVDSYYGYTF.

This sequence joins TRBV6-5 and TRBJ1-4; D is undetermined. The CDR3 runs 13 residues. With 6 bases removed from V and 4 bases from J, the gap between germline ends came to 9 bases. Looked up from germline, CDR1 is MNHEY and CDR2 is SVGAGI. CDR3 sequence (DNA): TGTGCCAGCAGAGGGAGTTTTAATGAAAAACTGTTTTTT. Encoded protein: CASRGSFNEKLFF.

This clone was recorded only once. The CDR3 DNA reads as TGTGCCAGCTCACCCCGTCAGGCAGCTTACACTGAAGCTTTCTTT. Its translation is CASSPRQAAYTEAFF. The gene calls are TRBV18 and TRBJ1-1; no reliable D call. CDR1 is KGHSH, CDR2 LQKENI, per germline. The V and J ends lost 3 bases and 3 bases respectively, with 14 bases between them. This CDR3 spans 15 amino acids.

The table lists this clone with a few counts. The chain recombines TRBV2 with TRBJ1-1; D is uncertain. The CDR3 consists of 12 residues. Germline-derived CDR1 and CDR2 are SNHLY and FYNNEI. Trimming cost V 8 bases and J 9 bases, with 16 bases left between them. The CDR3 DNA reads TGTGCCAGCGACATAGTCGAGGGAAAAGCTTTCTTT. Amino acid sequence: CASDIVEGKAFF.

V usage is TRBV18 and J usage is TRBJ1-5; unclear D gene. This CDR3 is built from 15 residues. The V gene's germline CDR1 is KGHSH and CDR2 LQKENI. Trimming pared 1 base from V and 7 bases from J, leaving 14 bases between. The CDR3 nucleotides are TGTGCCAGCTCACCACGAGGCAGTTTGGAGCAGCCCCAGCATTTT. It codes for CASSPRGSLEQPQHF.

This chain joins TRBV5-4 and TRBJ1-2, with D unclear. Germline CDR1 SGHNT, CDR2 YYREEE (reference sequence). Trimming left V 4 bases short and J 3 bases short, with 13 bases between. The CDR3 consists of 14 residues. CDR3 sequence (DNA): TGTGCCAGCAGCGAAGACGGGATCCACTATGGCTACACCTTC. Its protein product is CASSEDGIHYGYTF.

The chain uses TRBV7-2 and TRBJ1-5; D is unclear. The germline CDR1 and CDR2 sequences are SGHTA and FQGNSA. The CDR3 extends over 13 amino acids. V dropped 1 base and J dropped 4 bases, with 5 bases sitting between them. CDR3 protein: CASSLEENQPQHF. In nucleotides, the CDR3 is TGTGCCAGCAGCTTAGAGGAAAATCAGCCCCAGCATTTT.

This clone was recorded a few times. This rearrangement joins TRBV4-1 to TRBJ1-2; D is unresolved. The CDR3 extends over 13 amino acids. V lost 0 bases and J 8 bases, leaving 10 bases between the germline ends. CDR1 and CDR2 (germline): MGHRA, YSYEKL. The CDR3 reads CASSQDWWQGYTF. The CDR3 coding sequence is TGCGCCAGCAGCCAAGATTGGTGGCAGGGCTACACCTTC.

The chain combines TRBV19 with TRBJ2-2; 7 bases fit TRBD1. The V segment lost 6 bases and the J segment 6 bases; nucleotides outside the gene matches: 1. CDR1 LNHDA and CDR2 SQIVND come from the germline V gene (reference sequence). The CDR3 runs to 12 residues. DNA of the CDR3: TGTGCCAGTAGGAGGGGGCCCGGGGAGCTGTTTTTT. It is translated as CASRRGPGELFF.

J is TRBJ2-1 and V is TRBV2, with 8 bases identical to TRBD1. Germline trimming cut 7 bases from V and 2 bases from J; bases unmatched to any gene: 7. CDR1 is SNHLY, CDR2 FYNNEI, per germline. The CDR3 is 15 amino acids. CDR3 residues: CASTFDRGPYNEQFF. The CDR3, as DNA: TGTGCCAGCACGTTTGACAGGGGCCCCTACAATGAGCAGTTCTTC.

The V gene is TRBV6-6, the J gene TRBJ2-7; no clear D. The germline V gene has CDR1 MNHNY and CDR2 SVGAGI (reference sequence). The CDR3 length is 14 residues. The V gene lost 0 bases and the J gene lost 6 bases, with 12 bases spanning the gap. The CDR3 region has the DNA TGTGCCAGCAGTTACTCGAACGGCTTGCCCGAGCAGTACTTC. Translating gives CASSYSNGLPEQYF.

The chain has TRBV7-9 and TRBJ2-7, with D unclear. Germline CDR1 SEHNR, CDR2 FQNEAQ (reference sequence). The CDR3 runs 12 residues. V lost 4 bases and J lost 2, with 6 bases in between. The CDR3 spells CASSYGTYEQYF. CDR3 nucleotide sequence: TGTGCCAGCAGCTACGGTACCTACGAGCAGTACTTC.

This chain uses TRBV7-2 with TRBJ2-7; no reliable D call. The ends were cut back, 3 bases at V and 3 bases at J, with 9 bases in the middle. Germline loops: CDR1 SGHTA, CDR2 FQGNSA. The CDR3 is made up of 13 amino acids. The CDR3 sequence is CASSFFQFYEQYF. In DNA form, the CDR3 reads TGTGCCAGCAGCTTTTTCCAGTTCTACGAGCAGTACTTC.

The CDR3 here is CASSIIVRGEAFF. CDR3 sequence (DNA): TGTGCCAGTAGTATAATCGTTCGGGGTGAAGCTTTCTTT. The rearrangement links TRBV19 to TRBJ1-1, with no clear D. Germline-derived CDR1 and CDR2 are LNHDA and SQIVND (reference sequence). The CDR3 is 13 residues long. V shed 2 bases and J shed 7 bases, with 11 bases lying between them.

V is TRBV7-9 and J is TRBJ2-7, with D perhaps TRBD1 or TRBD2 (5 bases each). V lost 8 bases and J 2 bases, leaving 16 bases between the germline ends. Germline V lookup: CDR1 SEHNR, CDR2 FQNEAQ (reference sequence). The CDR3 contains 14 residues. The CDR3 coding sequence is TGTGCCAGCTCACCTCCGGGACCCCCCTACGAGCAGTACTTC. Translation: CASSPPGPPYEQYF.

This clone was recorded a few times. The CDR3 DNA follows: TGTGCTAGTGGCCACAGGGGAATGGAAGCTTTCTTT. Its translation: CASGHRGMEAFF. The V gene is TRBV12-5, the J gene TRBJ1-1, with 7 bases that match TRBD1. Germline-derived CDR1 and CDR2 are LGHNT and FRNRAP. The CDR3 extends over 12 amino acids. V shed 6 bases, J shed 8 bases, and the junction held 6 bases outside the gene matches. The whole variable domain, filled in from reference TRBV12-5 and TRBJ1-1, reads DARVTQTPRHKVTEMGQEVTMRCQPILGHNTVFWYRQTMMQGLELLAYFRNRAPLDDSGMPKDRFSAEMPDATLATLKIQPSEPRDSAVYFCASGHRGMEAFFGQGTRLTVV.

Notes on this clone: Other nucleotide sequences in the sample specify the same CDR3. The chain joins TRBV6-4 to TRBJ2-6; tentatively, D is TRBD1 (5 bases). The CDR3 length is 16 residues. CDR1 is MRHNA, CDR2 SNTAGT, per germline. V was trimmed by 2 bases and J by 0 bases, leaving 8 bases between them. The CDR3 nucleotides read TGTGCCAGCAGTGACGGACACCACTCTGGGGCCAACGTCCTGACTTTC. Its translation is CASSDGHHSGANVLTF.

This chain joins TRBV7-3 and TRBJ1-1; no definite D call. The CDR3 totals 13 residues. In germline, CDR1 is SGHTA, CDR2 FQGTGA. Trimming took off 2 bases at V and 1 base at J, with 5 bases between the two ends. In DNA, the CDR3 is TGTGCCAGCAGCTTACTAGGGAACACTGAAGCTTTCTTT. As protein: CASSLLGNTEAFF. The variable domain in full, with the rest retrieved from reference TRBV7-3 and TRBJ1-1, is GAGVSQTPSNKVTEKGKYVELRCDPISGHTALYWYRQSLGQGPEFLIYFQGTGAADDSGLPNDRFFAVRPEGSVSTLKIQRTERGDSAVYLCASSLLGNTEAFFGQGTRLTVV.

This clone was recorded once. The CDR3, as DNA: TGTGCCAGCAGCGGCGGGACAGGGGCTCACTATGGCTACACCTTC. This codes for CASSGGTGAHYGYTF. The rearrangement links TRBV9 to TRBJ1-2; the match to TRBD1 covers 10 bases. CDR1 SGDLS and CDR2 YYNGEE come from the germline V gene. V shed 3 bases, J shed 3 bases, and the junction held 5 bases outside the gene matches. The CDR3 spans 15 residues.